The clone carrying this T cell receptor (beta chain) was counted ten times or more. Its antigen is currently unknown. This sample is drawn from a study of post-analysis software for immune sequencing data. Overall study context: Included courses were relapsing-remitting and secondary progressive multiple sclerosis; progressive-relapsing multiple sclerosis was also included.

This CDR3 spans 16 amino acids. CDR1 and CDR2 from the germline V gene are SGHVS and FNYEAQ. Trimming pared 5 bases from V and 4 bases from J, leaving 17 bases between. Study-level results: Controls showed lower frequencies than patients for five TRBV segments, and TRBV5-6, TRBV5-1 and TRBV20-1 were among these. Same-batch preparations were strongly co-clustered by F measure.

Every TCR beta cDNA library bore unique molecular identifiers. The source material, about 0.95 to 10 million T cells, gave rise to about 490,000 cDNA molecules. One entry per CDR3 protein results from TCRdb running MiXCR on the PCR reads. The data contain 250,000 to 300,000 distinct CDR3 sequences, 35% to 40% of them singletons. Sequencing input: blood. The sequence was obtained from a girl between 5 and 17 years old with multiple sclerosis. The chain carries TRBV7-6 and TRBJ1-4, with a tentative D call TRBD1 (5 bases). For the CDR3, the DNA is TGTGCCAGCAGCACTTCCCGACAGCTCGGTAATGAAAAACTGTTTTTT. Translated, it gives CASSTSRQLGNEKLFF.